This is a list of T cell receptor beta chains from one sample in a study of T-cell reconstitution after alpha-beta-depleted transplantation in children. TCRdb used MiXCR to reprocess the PCR reads, holding one entry per CDR3 protein. The table has about 610,000 distinct CDR3 sequences, about 10% seen once. The sample here was PBMCs from the stem cell graft donor, taken from the stem cell graft. Receptors were obtained from a human donor who donated a stem cell graft to a child with acute myeloid leukemia. The CDR3 runs from the conserved cysteine through the conserved F or W. Each record gives: J gene, clone size, V gene, D gene, CDR3 protein, CDR3 DNA. A D gene is named only where the DNA matches it firmly. Not all rows give a size; the values are once, few, many and, for expanded clones, a class.

j_gene: TRBJ1-2; abundance: -; v_gene: TRBV27; d_gene: -; CDR3aa: CASSFQEGYGYTF; CDR3nt: TGTGCCAGCAGTTTCCAGGAGGGCTATGGCTACACCTTC
j_gene: TRBJ2-1; abundance: few; v_gene: TRBV20-1; d_gene: TRBD2; CDR3aa: CSARVSGGRYEQFF; CDR3nt: TGCAGTGCTAGGGTGTCGGGCGGGAGGTATGAGCAGTTCTTC
j_gene: TRBJ2-2; abundance: many; v_gene: TRBV7-8; d_gene: TRBD2; CDR3aa: CASSDQREFGTGELFF; CDR3nt: TGTGCCAGCAGCGACCAGCGGGAGTTCGGTACCGGGGAGCTGTTTTTT
j_gene: TRBJ2-7; abundance: -; v_gene: TRBV29-1; d_gene: TRBD2; CDR3aa: CSVDREGESYEQYF; CDR3nt: TGCAGCGTTGATCGGGAGGGCGAATCCTACGAGCAGTACTTC
j_gene: TRBJ1-1; abundance: -; v_gene: TRBV12-5; d_gene: -; CDR3aa: CASGRRVTESFF; CDR3nt: TGTGCTAGTGGTAGACGGGTAACTGAATCTTTCTTT
j_gene: TRBJ2-1; abundance: -; v_gene: TRBV15; d_gene: -; CDR3aa: CATSGWLGGASYNEQFF; CDR3nt: TGTGCCACCAGCGGATGGTTAGGAGGGGCCTCCTACAATGAGCAGTTCTTC
j_gene: TRBJ2-7; abundance: -; v_gene: TRBV6-2/TRBV6-3; d_gene: TRBD1; CDR3aa: CASGQDYRNGEQYF; CDR3nt: TGTGCCAGCGGACAGGATTACCGTAACGGTGAGCAGTACTTC
j_gene: TRBJ2-7; abundance: few; v_gene: TRBV20-1; d_gene: TRBD1; CDR3aa: CSASYRQGAGEQYF; CDR3nt: TGCAGTGCTAGCTACCGACAGGGGGCAGGGGAGCAGTACTTC
j_gene: TRBJ2-5; abundance: -; v_gene: TRBV2; d_gene: TRBD1; CDR3aa: CASTLRTGGRETQYF; CDR3nt: TGTGCCAGTACCCTCAGGACAGGGGGGAGGGAGACCCAGTACTTC
j_gene: TRBJ2-1; abundance: many; v_gene: TRBV7-2; d_gene: TRBD2; CDR3aa: CASSLARTSGSSYNEQFF; CDR3nt: TGTGCCAGCAGCTTAGCCCGGACTAGCGGGAGCTCCTACAATGAGCAGTTCTTC
j_gene: TRBJ2-7; abundance: -; v_gene: TRBV27; d_gene: TRBD2; CDR3aa: CASSLGLAVPYEQYF; CDR3nt: TGTGCCAGCAGTCTCGGACTAGCGGTTCCCTACGAGCAGTACTTC
j_gene: TRBJ2-7; abundance: -; v_gene: TRBV20-1; d_gene: -; CDR3aa: CSARAIGPSVDEQYF; CDR3nt: TGCAGTGCTAGGGCCATAGGACCTAGCGTGGACGAGCAGTACTTC
j_gene: TRBJ2-7; abundance: many; v_gene: TRBV20-1; d_gene: TRBD1; CDR3aa: CSAREGQGYEQYF; CDR3nt: TGCAGTGCTAGAGAGGGACAGGGATACGAGCAGTACTTC
j_gene: TRBJ1-5; abundance: -; v_gene: TRBV20-1; d_gene: -; CDR3aa: CSASQAPSSNQPQHF; CDR3nt: TGCAGTGCCTCACAGGCACCATCTAGCAATCAGCCCCAGCATTTT
j_gene: TRBJ2-2; abundance: many; v_gene: TRBV7-2; d_gene: -; CDR3aa: CASSFFGELFF; CDR3nt: TGTGCCAGCAGCTTTTTCGGGGAGCTGTTTTTT
j_gene: TRBJ2-3; abundance: few; v_gene: TRBV7-2; d_gene: TRBD2; CDR3aa: CASSLRPAGGPTDTQYF; CDR3nt: TGTGCCAGCAGCCTCCGGCCAGCGGGAGGGCCTACAGATACGCAGTATTTT
j_gene: TRBJ2-1; abundance: many; v_gene: TRBV12-3/TRBV12-4; d_gene: TRBD2; CDR3aa: CASSPVAGGGYEQFF; CDR3nt: TGTGCCAGCAGCCCAGTAGCGGGAGGAGGCTATGAGCAGTTCTTC
j_gene: TRBJ2-3; abundance: many; v_gene: TRBV7-2; d_gene: -; CDR3aa: CASSLTTRTDSSTDTQYF; CDR3nt: TGTGCCAGCAGTTTAACGACTAGGACCGACTCTAGCACAGATACGCAGTATTTT
j_gene: TRBJ2-7; abundance: few; v_gene: TRBV18; d_gene: -; CDR3aa: CASSQGRADYEQYF; CDR3nt: TGTGCCAGCTCACAAGGCAGGGCCGACTACGAGCAGTACTTC
j_gene: TRBJ1-6; abundance: -; v_gene: TRBV6-1; d_gene: -; CDR3aa: CASSGGRGNSPLHF; CDR3nt: TGTGCCAGCAGTGGGGGGCGCGGTAATTCACCCCTCCACTTT
j_gene: TRBJ2-1; abundance: few; v_gene: TRBV6-2/TRBV6-3; d_gene: TRBD2; CDR3aa: CASSSDLTSGMDEQFF; CDR3nt: TGTGCCAGCAGTTCTGACCTGACTAGCGGGATGGATGAGCAGTTCTTC
j_gene: TRBJ1-5; abundance: few; v_gene: TRBV6-1; d_gene: -; CDR3aa: CASSLTYSNQPQHF; CDR3nt: TGTGCCAGCAGCCTGACATATAGCAATCAGCCCCAGCATTTT
j_gene: TRBJ1-5; abundance: few; v_gene: TRBV12-3/TRBV12-4; d_gene: -; CDR3aa: CASSPFTGISNQPQHF; CDR3nt: TGTGCCAGCAGTCCTTTTACAGGGATTAGCAATCAGCCCCAGCATTTT
j_gene: TRBJ1-3; abundance: -; v_gene: TRBV12-3/TRBV12-4; d_gene: -; CDR3aa: CASSFGITGNTIYF; CDR3nt: TGTGCCAGCAGTTTTGGAATCACCGGAAACACCATATATTTT
j_gene: TRBJ2-3; abundance: -; v_gene: TRBV12-3/TRBV12-4; d_gene: -; CDR3aa: CASSLGLFTDTQYF; CDR3nt: TGTGCCAGCAGTTTGGGCCTATTCACAGATACGCAGTATTTT
j_gene: TRBJ1-2; abundance: many; v_gene: TRBV3-1; d_gene: -; CDR3aa: CASSQSSGNYGYTF; CDR3nt: TGTGCCAGCAGCCAATCGAGCGGCAACTATGGCTACACCTTC
j_gene: TRBJ1-1; abundance: many; v_gene: TRBV20-1; d_gene: -; CDR3aa: CSARDFWQRAFF; CDR3nt: TGCAGTGCTAGAGATTTTTGGCAGCGGGCTTTCTTT
j_gene: TRBJ2-5; abundance: -; v_gene: TRBV29-1; d_gene: -; CDR3aa: CSDSRTSETQYF; CDR3nt: TGCAGCGATTCCAGGACCTCGGAGACCCAGTACTTC
j_gene: TRBJ2-1; abundance: -; v_gene: TRBV20-1; d_gene: TRBD1; CDR3aa: CSARGVDRGKEQFF; CDR3nt: TGCAGTGCTAGAGGGGTTGACAGGGGTAAGGAGCAGTTCTTC
j_gene: TRBJ2-3; abundance: many; v_gene: TRBV7-2; d_gene: -; CDR3aa: CASSSFTDLSTDTQYF; CDR3nt: TGTGCCAGCAGCTCCTTTACAGATCTCAGCACAGATACGCAGTATTTT
j_gene: TRBJ2-6; abundance: few; v_gene: TRBV25-1; d_gene: -; CDR3aa: CASSEWGSGANVLTF; CDR3nt: TGTGCCAGCAGTGAATGGGGGTCTGGGGCCAACGTCCTGACTTTC
j_gene: TRBJ2-1; abundance: many; v_gene: TRBV7-9; d_gene: -; CDR3aa: CASRASDNEQFF; CDR3nt: TGTGCCAGCAGAGCTAGCGACAATGAGCAGTTCTTC
j_gene: TRBJ1-3; abundance: -; v_gene: TRBV9; d_gene: -; CDR3aa: CASSPRAPDVSSGNTIYF; CDR3nt: TGTGCCAGCAGCCCGAGGGCCCCCGACGTAAGCTCTGGAAACACCATATATTTT
j_gene: TRBJ2-2; abundance: many; v_gene: TRBV5-1; d_gene: TRBD2; CDR3aa: CASSPGLADRGELFF; CDR3nt: TGCGCCAGCAGCCCGGGACTAGCGGACCGTGGGGAGCTGTTTTTT
j_gene: TRBJ1-6; abundance: -; v_gene: TRBV4-2; d_gene: -; CDR3aa: CASSQEGDSPLHF; CDR3nt: TGTGCCAGCAGCCAAGAAGGGGATTCACCCCTCCACTTT
j_gene: TRBJ2-2; abundance: many; v_gene: TRBV6-2/TRBV6-3; d_gene: -; CDR3aa: CASSFPVTGELFF; CDR3nt: TGTGCCAGCAGTTTCCCAGTCACCGGGGAGCTGTTTTTT
j_gene: TRBJ2-7; abundance: -; v_gene: TRBV5-1; d_gene: TRBD1; CDR3aa: CASSPRTGGPSYEQYF; CDR3nt: TGCGCCAGCAGCCCTCGGACAGGGGGCCCCTCCTACGAGCAGTACTTC
j_gene: TRBJ2-7; abundance: -; v_gene: TRBV15; d_gene: -; CDR3aa: CATSKPSPGLVYF; CDR3nt: TGTGCCACCAGCAAACCTTCCCCCGGTCTTGTATACTTC
j_gene: TRBJ2-1; abundance: -; v_gene: TRBV9; d_gene: -; CDR3aa: CASSPRTPGYNEQFF; CDR3nt: TGTGCCAGCAGCCCACGGACCCCAGGGTACAATGAGCAGTTCTTC
j_gene: TRBJ2-5; abundance: -; v_gene: TRBV6-5; d_gene: TRBD2; CDR3aa: CASSFLGLTRGVAQYF; CDR3nt: TGTGCCAGCAGTTTCCTGGGACTAACCAGAGGGGTGGCCCAGTACTTC
j_gene: TRBJ2-5; abundance: few; v_gene: TRBV7-2; d_gene: -; CDR3aa: CASSLRGREEAQYF; CDR3nt: TGTGCCAGCAGCTTAAGGGGGCGGGAGGAAGCCCAGTACTTC
j_gene: TRBJ2-1; abundance: many; v_gene: TRBV29-1; d_gene: -; CDR3aa: CSVPGAGGNEQFF; CDR3nt: TGCAGCGTTCCGGGGGCAGGAGGCAATGAGCAGTTCTTC
j_gene: TRBJ2-7; abundance: few; v_gene: TRBV27; d_gene: -; CDR3aa: CASSLDPAGLSYEQYF; CDR3nt: TGTGCCAGCAGTTTAGATCCAGCGGGCCTGTCCTACGAGCAGTACTTC
j_gene: TRBJ2-5; abundance: -; v_gene: TRBV20-1; d_gene: TRBD2; CDR3aa: CSARTSGQETQYF; CDR3nt: TGCAGTGCCAGGACTAGCGGACAAGAGACCCAGTACTTC
j_gene: TRBJ2-7; abundance: -; v_gene: TRBV3-1; d_gene: TRBD2; CDR3aa: CASRSTSASSYEQYF; CDR3nt: TGTGCCAGCAGATCTACTAGCGCGAGCTCCTACGAGCAGTACTTC
j_gene: TRBJ2-7; abundance: -; v_gene: TRBV14; d_gene: TRBD2; CDR3aa: CASSQSAGTYEQYF; CDR3nt: TGTGCCAGCAGCCAGTCAGCGGGAACCTACGAGCAGTACTTC
j_gene: TRBJ1-1; abundance: many; v_gene: TRBV12-3/TRBV12-4; d_gene: TRBD1; CDR3aa: CASSDRANTEAFF; CDR3nt: TGTGCCAGCAGCGACAGGGCGAACACTGAAGCTTTCTTT
j_gene: TRBJ2-1; abundance: many; v_gene: TRBV12-3/TRBV12-4; d_gene: TRBD1; CDR3aa: CASRSTGSGNEQFF; CDR3nt: TGTGCCAGCAGATCGACAGGGTCAGGGAATGAGCAGTTCTTC
j_gene: TRBJ1-1; abundance: many; v_gene: TRBV5-1; d_gene: -; CDR3aa: CASSLEGITEAFF; CDR3nt: TGCGCCAGCAGCCTGGAGGGGATTACTGAAGCTTTCTTT
j_gene: TRBJ2-3; abundance: -; v_gene: TRBV2; d_gene: -; CDR3aa: CASSEAGIVTDTQYF; CDR3nt: TGTGCCAGCAGTGAAGCGGGGATCGTCACAGATACGCAGTATTTT